The rows below give T cell receptor beta chains drawn from one sample of a study of metastatic and nonmetastatic thyroid tumors. With MiXCR, TCRdb called clones anew from the PCR reads. Altogether about 43,000 clones are present, about an eighth being singletons, with the ten largest covering approximately 22%. The sample taken for sequencing was blood. The origin of the receptors is a female donor with papillary thyroid cancer or a benign thyroid nodule (not recorded which). Some clones in this sample may be carry-over from other donors' samples. The CDR3 runs from the conserved cysteine through the conserved F or W. D genes are given only for firm matches. Some rows have no size entry. The others give once, few or many, or a class for an expanded clone.

V gene,clone size,J gene,D gene,CDR3 protein,CDR3 DNA
TRBV19,few,TRBJ1-2,NA,CASSNTRSTGYTF,TGTGCCAGTAGTAACACTCGGTCAACTGGCTACACCTTC
TRBV20-1,NA,TRBJ1-2,NA,CSARDEGRQESNYGYTF,TGCAGTGCTAGAGATGAAGGGCGACAGGAGAGTAACTATGGCTACACCTTC
TRBV19,many,TRBJ1-2,NA,CATRAFAANYGYTF,TGTGCCACTAGGGCGTTCGCAGCTAACTATGGCTACACCTTC
TRBV29-1,NA,TRBJ2-3,TRBD1,CSVTPGGAPQYF,TGCAGCGTTACCCCAGGGGGTGCCCCCCAGTATTTT
TRBV24-1,many,TRBJ2-5,NA,CATSDTDQETQYF,TGTGCCACCAGTGATACAGACCAAGAGACCCAGTACTTC
TRBV6-1,many,TRBJ2-7,NA,CASSGRDTFYEQYF,TGTGCCAGCAGTGGCCGGGACACCTTCTACGAGCAGTACTTC
TRBV20-1,many,TRBJ1-5,NA,CSARDSEGPVNQPQHF,TGCAGTGCTAGAGATAGTGAAGGACCGGTCAATCAGCCCCAGCATTTT
TRBV5-1,many,TRBJ1-2,NA,CASSPDSNGYTF,TGCGCCAGCAGTCCCGACAGTAATGGCTACACCTTC
TRBV11-2,NA,TRBJ2-1,TRBD2,CASSHGTTSVIYNEQFF,TGTGCCAGCAGCCATGGCACGACTAGCGTGATTTACAATGAGCAGTTCTTC
TRBV30,many,TRBJ1-1,NA,CAWTLGPGGTEAFF,TGTGCCTGGACTCTCGGACCGGGGGGCACTGAAGCTTTCTTT
TRBV4-1,many,TRBJ2-7,NA,CASSDFYEQYF,TGCGCCAGCAGTGACTTCTACGAGCAGTACTTC
TRBV6-1,many,TRBJ2-7,TRBD1,CAGRQGSLYEQYF,TGTGCCGGTAGACAGGGGTCCCTCTACGAGCAGTACTTC
TRBV6-2/TRBV6-3,many,TRBJ2-1,NA,CASSYDDQKLPVF,TGTGCCAGCAGTTACGATGACCAGAAACTTCCGGTCTTC
TRBV9,many,TRBJ2-1,NA,CASSVASSDTPKQFF,TGTGCCAGCAGCGTAGCGTCTAGCGACACCCCCAAGCAGTTCTTC
TRBV11-3,few,TRBJ1-2,NA,CASSLVSLNYGYTF,TGTGCCAGCAGCTTAGTGAGCCTTAACTATGGCTACACCTTC
TRBV5-1,NA,TRBJ1-1,NA,CASRDILF,TGCGCCAGCAGGGACATACTCTTT
TRBV11-2,many,TRBJ2-1,TRBD2,CASSLVGRAYEQFF,TGTGCCAGCAGCTTAGTAGGGAGGGCCTATGAGCAGTTCTTC
TRBV5-1,many,TRBJ2-2,NA,CASSFPGSGNTGELFF,TGCGCCAGCAGCTTCCCGGGGAGCGGGAACACCGGGGAGCTGTTTTTT
TRBV4-1,many,TRBJ1-4,TRBD1,CASSRVQGAGEKLFF,TGCGCCAGCAGCCGTGTACAGGGGGCTGGTGAAAAACTGTTTTTT
TRBV14,many,TRBJ2-1,TRBD2,CASSQDTGTSVYNEQFF,TGTGCCAGCAGCCAAGACACCGGGACTAGCGTGTACAATGAGCAGTTCTTC
TRBV7-9,few,TRBJ2-7,NA,CASSTGTYEQYF,TGTGCCAGCAGCACTGGTACCTACGAGCAGTACTTC
TRBV27,few,TRBJ2-7,TRBD1,CASSLRTGYEQYF,TGTGCCAGCAGTTTAAGGACAGGGTACGAGCAGTACTTC
TRBV20-1,many,TRBJ2-7,NA,CSANNIPYEQYF,TGCAGTGCTAATAATATTCCCTACGAGCAGTACTTC
TRBV7-3,many,TRBJ2-2,TRBD2,CASSPGLAGITGELFF,TGTGCCAGCAGCCCAGGCCTAGCGGGAATCACCGGGGAGCTGTTTTTT
TRBV11-3,many,TRBJ1-1,NA,CASSSGDTWNTEAFF,TGTGCCAGCAGCTCCGGGGACACGTGGAACACTGAAGCTTTCTTT
TRBV10-3,many,TRBJ1-2,NA,CAISTRDPTRPSVSYTF,TGTGCCATCAGCACTCGGGACCCGACAAGACCCTCGGTTAGCTACACCTTC